The 21 T cell receptor beta chains presented below share a single source sample, sequenced in a study of cytomegalovirus exposure and HLA in healthy donors. 60 Vbeta and 13 Jbeta primers were used in PCR. TCRdb keeps only in-frame clones here, not all; method: immunoSEQ multiplex PCR. In the table there are approximately 190,000 clones, almost 85% of which are singletons. Sequenced input: PBMCs. The receptors here all came from a boy between 10 and 17 years old in good health and CMV-seronegative.

This clone was counted only a few times. The junction departs from the called germline gene at one end, perhaps through a read error. This chain links TRBV19 with TRBJ1-4, with a weak D call TRBD1 (6 bases). Germline-derived CDR1 and CDR2 are LNHDA and SQIVND (reference sequence). The CDR3 runs 14 residues. The CDR3 bases are TGTGCCAGTAAAGAAGACAGGCACCGAGAAAAACAGTTTTTT. It codes for CASKEDRHREKQFF.

This clone was observed a single time. V gene TRBV4-2 combines with J gene TRBJ2-2, with 8 bases fitting TRBD2. Germline trimming cut 0 bases from V and 7 bases from J; bases unmatched to any gene: 7. This CDR3 has 16 residues. Germline CDR1 is LGHNA and CDR2 is YNFKEQ. CDR3 residues: CASSQEGTRASGELFF. DNA of the CDR3: TGTGCCAGCAGCCAAGAGGGGACTAGGGCGAGCGGGGAGCTGTTTTTT.

J is TRBJ2-3 and V is TRBV4-3, with 16 bases that match TRBD2. Trimming took 2 bases from V and 0 from J; bases not matched to a gene: 2. Germline values: CDR1 LGHNA, CDR2 YSLEER. CDR3 size: 18 residues. This chain's CDR3 is CASSQLGLAGGSTDTQYF. The CDR3 coding sequence is TGCGCCAGCAGCCAACTGGGACTAGCGGGGGGGAGCACAGATACGCAGTATTTT.

A word on this clone: One end of the junction is discordant with germline, which a read error may explain. Other nucleotide sequences in the sample specify the same CDR3. The chain joins TRBV7-2 to TRBJ1-1; the match to TRBD1 covers 8 bases. CDR3 length equals 14 residues. From germline, CDR1 is SGHTA and CDR2 FQGNSA. CDR3 coding DNA: TGTGCCAGCAGTTTAGACAGGGGTGGGACTGAAGCTTTCTTT. Translating it yields CASSLDRGGTEAFF.

The gene calls are TRBV12-1 and TRBJ2-3; TRBD2, as called in the table, went unchecked against the DNA. TRBV12-1 is a pseudogene. The CDR3 sequence is 12 residues long. The CDR3 DNA follows: TGTGCCAGCAGCTCCTCGTTTGATACGCAGTATTTT. The encoded protein is CASSSSFDTQYF.

V and J are TRBV29-1 and TRBJ1-2; a possible D gene is TRBD1 (5 bases). Looked up from germline, CDR1 is SQVTM and CDR2 is ANQGSEA. V was pared by 0 bases and J by 8 bases, with 22 bases between. This CDR3 region has 16 residues. The CDR3 bases are TGCAGCGTTGAAGAGGGGGGTGGGTCTCGATGGGGAGGCTACACCTTC. This sequence encodes CSVEEGGGSRWGGYTF. The full variable domain, rest sourced from reference TRBV29-1 and TRBJ1-2, is SAVISQKPSRDICQRGTSLTIQCQVDSQVTMMFWYRQQPGQSLTLIATANQGSEATYESGFVIDKFPISRPNLTFSTLTVSNMSPEDSSIYLCSVEEGGGSRWGGYTFGSGTRLTVV.

This sequence joins TRBV7-2 and TRBJ2-1; TRBD2 agrees at 11 bases. Germline assignment: CDR1 SGHTA and CDR2 FQGNSA. V was clipped by 1 base and J by 7 bases; unmatched bases: 3. This CDR3 has 15 residues. The CDR3: CASSLGSGGVNEQFF. The CDR3 region has the DNA TGTGCCAGCAGCTTAGGTAGCGGGGGGGTGAATGAGCAGTTCTTC. The full variable domain, with the rest looked up from reference TRBV7-2 and TRBJ2-1, is GAGVSQSPSNKVTEKGKDVELRCDPISGHTALYWYRQSLGQGLEFLIYFQGNSAPDKSGLPSDRFSAERTGGSVSTLTIQRTQQEDSAVYLCASSLGSGGVNEQFFGPGTRLTVL.

V is TRBV9 and J is TRBJ1-1; 10 bases are shared with TRBD1. V lost 4 bases, J lost 3 bases, and 6 bases stayed unmatched. The CDR3 sequence is 15 residues long. From germline, CDR1 is SGDLS and CDR2 YYNGEE. The CDR3 nucleotides read TGTGCCAGCAGCAGAGGACAGGGGGGGCACACTGAAGCTTTCTTT. It codes for CASSRGQGGHTEAFF.

This clone was observed a few times. V gene TRBV18 combines with J gene TRBJ1-2, with 12 bases lining up with TRBD1. The germline V gene has CDR1 KGHSH and CDR2 LQKENI. The length of the CDR3 is 14 residues. V lost 4 bases, J lost 8 bases, and 5 bases stayed unmatched. The CDR3 sequence: CASSLGTGGSGYTF. CDR3 DNA sequence: TGTGCCAGCTCACTGGGGACAGGGGGCAGCGGCTACACCTTC.

The rearrangement links TRBV5-1 to TRBJ2-5; D is undetermined. Trimming pared 0 bases from V and 4 bases from J, leaving 10 bases between. Germline values: CDR1 SGHRS, CDR2 YFSETQ. The CDR3 is made up of 14 amino acids. The CDR3 loop is CASSLAGRRETQYF. The CDR3 nucleotides are TGCGCCAGCAGCTTGGCCGGTCGGAGAGAGACCCAGTACTTC.

V gene TRBV7-4 combines with J gene TRBJ2-1, with 12 bases aligning to TRBD2. The CDR3 is 17 residues long. Germline assignment: CDR1 SGHVT and CDR2 SQSDAQ. J gave up 5 bases and V 1 base, and 6 bases lay outside the gene matches. DNA of the CDR3: TGTGCCAGCAGCTTAGGCCCTAGCGGGGGGGAAAACAATGAGCAGTTCTTC. This encodes CASSLGPSGGENNEQFF.

Here the CDR3 DNA reads TGTGCCAGCAGTTGGGACATGGAGACCCAGTACTTC. The encoded protein is CASSWDMETQYF. The gene calls are TRBV6-5 and TRBJ2-5; TRBD1 might be the D (6 bases). This CDR3 is 12 amino acids long. V was pared by 4 bases and J by 5 bases, with 8 bases between. Germline V lookup: CDR1 MNHEY, CDR2 SVGAGI.

The V and J genes are TRBV9 and TRBJ2-1; the match to TRBD1 covers 9 bases. The CDR3 contains 15 residues. Germline V gene data show CDR1 as SGDLS and CDR2 as YYNGEE. The J segment lost 6 bases and the V segment lost 6 bases, leaving 10 bases of the junction unmatched. The CDR3: CASTDTGQGGNEQFF. The CDR3 DNA sequence: TGTGCCAGCACCGACACGGGACAGGGTGGCAATGAGCAGTTCTTC.

The chain has TRBV25-1 and TRBJ1-2, with D perhaps matching TRBD1 (6 bases). Trimming cost V 8 bases and J 2 bases, with 15 bases left between them. The CDR3 is 14 amino acids. In germline, CDR1 is MGHDK, CDR2 SYGVNS. The DNA for the CDR3 is TGTGCCAGCCGCGGTTTTGGACAGAACTATGGCTACACCTTC. Amino acids: CASRGFGQNYGYTF.

The chain is built from TRBV5-1 and TRBJ2-7, with a weak D call TRBD2 (6 bases). Trimming stripped 1 base from V and 0 bases from J, with 14 bases between. CDR3 size: 16 residues. The V gene's germline CDR1 is SGHRS and CDR2 YFSETQ. The CDR3 nucleotides are TGCGCCAGCAGCTTGATTCTTGCGGGGTCCTCCTACGAGCAGTACTTC. It encodes CASSLILAGSSYEQYF.

The CDR3 loop reads CASGTGGTVPADTQYF. CDR3 DNA: TGTGCTAGTGGTACGGGGGGGACAGTCCCAGCAGATACGCAGTATTTT. The chain is built from TRBV12-5 and TRBJ2-3; TRBD2 might be the D (8 bases). This CDR3 has 16 amino acids. V was cut by 5 bases and J by 4 bases, with 19 bases left in between. Germline CDR1 is LGHNT and CDR2 is FRNRAP.

This chain connects TRBV28 to TRBJ1-1; TRBD1 matches 8 bases. CDR3 length: 14 residues. J was trimmed by 4 bases and V by 6 bases; bases with no gene match: 7. Germline V gene sequence: CDR1 MDHEN, CDR2 SYDVKM. CDR3 nucleotides: TGTGCCAGCAGCCCGACAGGGGTGGGCACTGAAGCTTTCTTT. It is translated as CASSPTGVGTEAFF.

V gene TRBV2 combines with J gene TRBJ1-4, with D possibly TRBD1 on 5 matching bases. Trimming removed 6 bases from V and 8 bases from J, with 19 bases in between. This CDR3 has 15 amino acids. CDR1 and CDR2 from the germline V gene are SNHLY and FYNNEI. CDR3 in amino acids: CASSDVGVDREKLFF. The CDR3 DNA reads as TGTGCCAGCAGCGACGTAGGGGTGGATCGCGAAAAACTGTTTTTT.

The gene calls are TRBV19 and TRBJ2-3; D not resolved. The V and J ends lost 3 bases and 0 bases respectively, with 7 bases between them. Germline assignment: CDR1 LNHDA and CDR2 SQIVND (reference sequence). This CDR3 has 14 residues. The CDR3 loop reads CASSISPSTDTQYF. As DNA, the CDR3 is TGTGCCAGTAGTATTTCCCCAAGCACAGATACGCAGTATTTT.

This chain uses TRBV7-9 with TRBJ1-4, with TRBD1 matching 9 bases. CDR1 and CDR2 from the germline V gene are SEHNR and FQNEAQ (reference sequence). Germline trimming cut 7 bases from V and 7 bases from J; bases unmatched to any gene: 7. The CDR3 has 14 amino acids. The CDR3 DNA sequence: TGTGCCAGCAACCCGACAGGGGGAGGTGAAAAACTGTTTTTT. As protein: CASNPTGGGEKLFF.

CDR3 bases: TGTGCCAGTAGTCAGGATCAGCCCCAGCATTTT. Translating gives CASSQDQPQHF. The V and J genes are TRBV19 and TRBJ1-5; unclear D gene. Trimming cost V 5 bases and J 5 bases, with 4 bases left between them. Germline assignment: CDR1 LNHDA and CDR2 SQIVND (reference sequence). CDR3 length equals 11 residues. The full variable domain, completed using reference TRBV19 and TRBJ1-5, is DGGITQSPKYLFRKEGQNVTLSCEQNLNHDAMYWYRQDPGQGLRLIYYSQIVNDFQKGDIAEGYSVSREKKESFPLTVTSAQKNPTAFYLCASSQDQPQHFGDGTRLSIL.